This record looks at one T cell receptor beta chain sequence and its context. The antigen is undetermined. Other DNA sequences in this sample translate to the same CDR3. This table comes from immunoSEQ multiplex PCR, and its TCRdb copy is limited to in-frame clones, with some not included. The data contain about 2 million clones, approximately 95% of them singletons. The germline gives CDR1 WNHNN, CDR2 SYGVQD (reference sequence). The CDR3 covers 15 residues. V was clipped by 2 bases and J by 5 bases; unmatched bases: 3. CD45RO-negative CD8 cells positively selected for CCR7 made up the naive population, which excluded terminally differentiated effector memory CD45RA+ cells. Those who donated, Caucasian adults without exception, all lived in Nashville, Tennessee. This sample is drawn from a study of shared clonotypes between healthy human individuals. Turning to the study itself: The plates for each donor numbered three CD4 naive, three CD4 memory, two CD8 naive and one CD8 memory.

Overall study findings and caveats: Some naive CD4 clonotypes, about 5.5%, turned up in common across four donors.

Sequencing was performed on naive CD8+ T cells sorted from blood. This sequence joins TRBV10-1 and TRBJ2-3; 11 bases match TRBD2. This receptor was identified in a man younger than 35 in good health. The CDR3 loop is CASSEASGGLDTQYF. CDR3 in DNA: TGCGCCAGCAGTGAGGCTAGCGGGGGGCTAGATACGCAGTATTTT.